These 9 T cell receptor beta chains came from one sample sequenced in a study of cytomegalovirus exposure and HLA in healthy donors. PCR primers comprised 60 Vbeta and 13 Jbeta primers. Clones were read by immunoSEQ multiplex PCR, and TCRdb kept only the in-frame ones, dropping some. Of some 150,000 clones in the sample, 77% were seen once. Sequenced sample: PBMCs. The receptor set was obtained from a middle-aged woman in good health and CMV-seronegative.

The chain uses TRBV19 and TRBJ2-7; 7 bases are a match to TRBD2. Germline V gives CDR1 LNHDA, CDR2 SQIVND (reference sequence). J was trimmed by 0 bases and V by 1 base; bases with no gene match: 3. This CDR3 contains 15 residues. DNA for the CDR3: TGTGCCAGTAGTATAGCCGCTAGCGGCTCCTACGAGCAGTACTTC. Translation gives CASSIAASGSYEQYF.

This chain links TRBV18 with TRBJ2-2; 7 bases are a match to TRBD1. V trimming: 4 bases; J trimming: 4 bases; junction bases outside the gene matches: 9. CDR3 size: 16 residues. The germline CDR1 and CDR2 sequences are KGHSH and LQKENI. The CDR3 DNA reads TGTGCCAGCTCACTATTGGACAGGATGTCCACCGGGGAGCTGTTTTTT. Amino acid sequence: CASSLLDRMSTGELFF.

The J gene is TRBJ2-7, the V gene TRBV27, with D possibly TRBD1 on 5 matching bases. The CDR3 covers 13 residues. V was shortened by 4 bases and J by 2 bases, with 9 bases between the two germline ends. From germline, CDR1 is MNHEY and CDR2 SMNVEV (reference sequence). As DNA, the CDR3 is TGTGCCAGCAGTTACAGGCCAGCCTACGAGCAGTACTTC. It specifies CASSYRPAYEQYF.

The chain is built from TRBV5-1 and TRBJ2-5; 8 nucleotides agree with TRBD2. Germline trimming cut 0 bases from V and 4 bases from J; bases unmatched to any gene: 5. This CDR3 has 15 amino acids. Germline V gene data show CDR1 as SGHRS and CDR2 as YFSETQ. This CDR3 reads CASSLGGLGRETQYF. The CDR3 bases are TGCGCCAGCAGCTTGGGGGGACTAGGCCGAGAGACCCAGTACTTC.

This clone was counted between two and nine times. The CDR3 DNA reads TGTGCCAGCAGCAAGGCCGGGACAGGGGGCTCAATTAACTATGGCTACACCTTC. Translated, it gives CASSKAGTGGSINYGYTF. The J gene is TRBJ1-2, the V gene TRBV7-9; TRBD1 matches 12 bases. The V segment lost 5 bases and the J segment 1 base; nucleotides outside the gene matches: 11. The CDR3 is 18 residues long. Germline CDR1 and CDR2: SEHNR and FQNEAQ (reference sequence).

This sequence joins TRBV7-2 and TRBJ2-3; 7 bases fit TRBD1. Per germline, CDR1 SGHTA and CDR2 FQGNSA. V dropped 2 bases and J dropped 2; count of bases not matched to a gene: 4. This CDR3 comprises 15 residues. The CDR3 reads CASSLMGQPTDTQYF. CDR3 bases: TGTGCCAGCAGCTTAATGGGACAGCCCACAGATACGCAGTATTTT. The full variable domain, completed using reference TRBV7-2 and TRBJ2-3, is GAGVSQSPSNKVTEKGKDVELRCDPISGHTALYWYRQSLGQGLEFLIYFQGNSAPDKSGLPSDRFSAERTGGSVSTLTIQRTQQEDSAVYLCASSLMGQPTDTQYFGPGTRLTVL.

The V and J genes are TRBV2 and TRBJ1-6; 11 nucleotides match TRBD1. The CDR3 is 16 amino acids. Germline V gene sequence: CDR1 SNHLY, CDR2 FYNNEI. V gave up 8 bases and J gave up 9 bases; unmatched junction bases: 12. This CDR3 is CASARDSGTGGSPLHF. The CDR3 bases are TGTGCCAGCGCAAGGGACTCCGGGACAGGGGGTTCACCCCTCCACTTT.

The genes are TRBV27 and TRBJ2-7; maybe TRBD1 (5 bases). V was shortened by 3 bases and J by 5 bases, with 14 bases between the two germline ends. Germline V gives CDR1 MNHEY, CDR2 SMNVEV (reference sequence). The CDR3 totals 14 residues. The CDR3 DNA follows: TGTGCCAGCAGTTTTGGGCAGGGTGTCGACGAGCAGTACTTC. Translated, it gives CASSFGQGVDEQYF.

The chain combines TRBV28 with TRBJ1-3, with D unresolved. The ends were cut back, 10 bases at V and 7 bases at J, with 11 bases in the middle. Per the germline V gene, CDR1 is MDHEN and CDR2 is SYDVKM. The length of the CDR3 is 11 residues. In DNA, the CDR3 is TGTGCCAACCCGATTCGGAACACCATATATTTT. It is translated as CANPIRNTIYF.